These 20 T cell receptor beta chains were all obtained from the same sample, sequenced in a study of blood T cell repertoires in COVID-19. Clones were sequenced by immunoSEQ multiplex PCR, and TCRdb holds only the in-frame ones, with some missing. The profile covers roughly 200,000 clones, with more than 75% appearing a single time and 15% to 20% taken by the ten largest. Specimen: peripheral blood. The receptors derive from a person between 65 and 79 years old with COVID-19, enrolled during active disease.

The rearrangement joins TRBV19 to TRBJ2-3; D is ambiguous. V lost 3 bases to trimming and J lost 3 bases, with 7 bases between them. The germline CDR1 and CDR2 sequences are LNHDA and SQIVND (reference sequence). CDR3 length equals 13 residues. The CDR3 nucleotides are TGTGCCAGTAGTATTCAGAAGACAGATACGCAGTATTTT. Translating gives CASSIQKTDTQYF.

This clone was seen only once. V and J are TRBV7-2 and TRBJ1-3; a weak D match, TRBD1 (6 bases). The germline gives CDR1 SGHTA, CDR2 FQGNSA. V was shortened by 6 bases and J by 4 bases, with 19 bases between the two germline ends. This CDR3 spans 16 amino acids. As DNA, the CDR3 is TGTGCCAGCAGACCTACTACACTCACAGGGGGAAACACCATATATTTT. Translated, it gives CASRPTTLTGGNTIYF.

This chain's CDR3 is CASSLRGQSEQYF. As DNA, the CDR3 is TGTGCCAGCAGCCTAAGGGGGCAATCAGAGCAGTACTTC. V usage is TRBV7-9 and J usage is TRBJ2-7; 7 bases are shared with TRBD1. This CDR3 is built from 13 residues. Germline V gene lookup returns CDR1 SEHNR and CDR2 FQNEAQ (reference sequence). Losses at the gene ends were 5 bases for V and 7 bases for J; bases not matched to a gene: 8.

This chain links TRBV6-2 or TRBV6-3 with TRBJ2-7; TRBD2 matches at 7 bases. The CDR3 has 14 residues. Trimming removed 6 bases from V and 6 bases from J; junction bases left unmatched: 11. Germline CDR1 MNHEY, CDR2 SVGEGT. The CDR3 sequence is CASSMGLADFEQYF. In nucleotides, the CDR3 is TGTGCCAGCAGCATGGGTCTAGCGGATTTCGAGCAGTACTTC.

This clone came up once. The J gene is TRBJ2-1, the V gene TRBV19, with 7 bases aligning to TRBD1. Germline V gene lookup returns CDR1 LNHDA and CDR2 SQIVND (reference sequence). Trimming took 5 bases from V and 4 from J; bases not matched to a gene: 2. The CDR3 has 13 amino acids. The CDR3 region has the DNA TGTGCCAGTAGTTACAGGGGTTACAATGAGCAGTTCTTC. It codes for CASSYRGYNEQFF. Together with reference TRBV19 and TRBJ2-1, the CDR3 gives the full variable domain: DGGITQSPKYLFRKEGQNVTLSCEQNLNHDAMYWYRQDPGQGLRLIYYSQIVNDFQKGDIAEGYSVSREKKESFPLTVTSAQKNPTAFYLCASSYRGYNEQFFGPGTRLTVL.

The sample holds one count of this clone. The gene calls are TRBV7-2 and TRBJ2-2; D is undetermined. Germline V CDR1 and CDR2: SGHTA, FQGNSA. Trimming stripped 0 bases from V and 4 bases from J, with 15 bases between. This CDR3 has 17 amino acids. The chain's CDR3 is CASSLAGSQVSTGELFF. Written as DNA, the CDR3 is TGTGCCAGCAGCTTAGCCGGGTCCCAAGTTAGCACCGGGGAGCTGTTTTTT. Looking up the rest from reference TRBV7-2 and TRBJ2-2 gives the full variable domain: GAGVSQSPSNKVTEKGKDVELRCDPISGHTALYWYRQSLGQGLEFLIYFQGNSAPDKSGLPSDRFSAERTGGSVSTLTIQRTQQEDSAVYLCASSLAGSQVSTGELFFGEGSRLTVL.

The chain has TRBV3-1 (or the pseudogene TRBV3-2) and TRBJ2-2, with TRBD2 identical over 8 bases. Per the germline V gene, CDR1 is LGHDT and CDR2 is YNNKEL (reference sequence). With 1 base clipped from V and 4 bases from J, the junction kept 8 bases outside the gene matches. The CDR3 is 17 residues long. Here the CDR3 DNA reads TGTGCCAGCAGCCAAGTGAGCGGGGGATCACTCACCGGGGAGCTGTTTTTT. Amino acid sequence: CASSQVSGGSLTGELFF.

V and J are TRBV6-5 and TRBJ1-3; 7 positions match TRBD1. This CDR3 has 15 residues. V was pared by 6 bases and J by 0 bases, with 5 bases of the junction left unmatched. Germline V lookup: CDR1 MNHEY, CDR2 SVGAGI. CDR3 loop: CASRTGLSSGNTIYF. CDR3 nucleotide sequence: TGTGCCAGCAGGACAGGGCTGAGCTCTGGAAACACCATATATTTT.

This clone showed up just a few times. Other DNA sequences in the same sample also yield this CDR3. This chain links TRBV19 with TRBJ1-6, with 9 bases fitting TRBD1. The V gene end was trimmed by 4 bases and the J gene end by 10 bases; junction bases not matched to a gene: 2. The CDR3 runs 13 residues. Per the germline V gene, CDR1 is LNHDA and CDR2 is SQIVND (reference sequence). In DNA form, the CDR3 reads TGTGCCAGTAGTAGGGACAGGGCCTCACCCCTCCACTTT. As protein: CASSRDRASPLHF.

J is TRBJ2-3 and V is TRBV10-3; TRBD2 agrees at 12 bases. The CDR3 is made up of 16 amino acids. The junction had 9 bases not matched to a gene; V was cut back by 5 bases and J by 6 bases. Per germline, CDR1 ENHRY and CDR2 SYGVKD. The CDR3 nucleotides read TGTGCCATCAGTCCTGTGACTAGCGGGAGCCAGGATACGCAGTATTTT. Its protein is CAISPVTSGSQDTQYF.

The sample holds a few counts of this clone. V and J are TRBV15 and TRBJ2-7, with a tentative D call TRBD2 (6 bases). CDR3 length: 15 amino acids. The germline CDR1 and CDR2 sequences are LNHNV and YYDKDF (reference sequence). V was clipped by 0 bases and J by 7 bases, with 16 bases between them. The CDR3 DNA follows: TGTGCCACCAGCAGAGATCAGGCGGCCGGGGGAGAGCAGTACTTC. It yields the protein CATSRDQAAGGEQYF. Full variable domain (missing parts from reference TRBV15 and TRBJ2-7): DAMVIQNPRYQVTQFGKPVTLSCSQTLNHNVMYWYQQKSSQAPKLLFHYYDKDFNNEADTPDNFQSRRPNTSFCFLDIRSPGLGDTAMYLCATSRDQAAGGEQYFGPGTRLTVT.

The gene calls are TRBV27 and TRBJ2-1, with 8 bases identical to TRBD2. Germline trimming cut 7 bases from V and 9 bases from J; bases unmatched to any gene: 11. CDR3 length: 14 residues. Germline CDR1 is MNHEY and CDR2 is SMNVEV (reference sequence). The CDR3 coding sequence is TGTGCCAGCATCAGGGTCGGGAGGGCCGGTGAGCAGTTCTTC. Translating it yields CASIRVGRAGEQFF.

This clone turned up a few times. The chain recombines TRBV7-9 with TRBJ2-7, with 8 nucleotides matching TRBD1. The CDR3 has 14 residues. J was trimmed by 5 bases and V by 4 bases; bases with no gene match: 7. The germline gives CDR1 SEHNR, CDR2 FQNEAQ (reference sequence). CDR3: CASSSMQGADEQYF. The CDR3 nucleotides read TGTGCCAGCAGCTCGATGCAGGGGGCGGACGAGCAGTACTTC.

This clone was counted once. CDR3 loop: CASRAQGFVDSPLHF. The DNA of the CDR3 is TGTGCCAGCAGGGCGCAGGGGTTCGTTGATTCACCCCTCCACTTT. The chain links TRBV7-2 to TRBJ1-6, with a possible D match to TRBD1 (6 bases). Trimming took 6 bases from V and 8 from J, leaving 17 bases between them. The CDR3 has 15 residues. Germline assignment: CDR1 SGHTA and CDR2 FQGNSA.

The CDR3: CAISEGDYEQYF. In DNA, the CDR3 is TGTGCCATCAGTGAAGGGGACTACGAGCAGTACTTC. The chain has TRBV10-3 and TRBJ2-7; TRBD1 is a possible D gene (5 bases). Per the germline V gene, CDR1 is ENHRY and CDR2 is SYGVKD. The CDR3 extends over 12 amino acids. V was clipped by 3 bases and J by 3 bases, with 6 bases between them.

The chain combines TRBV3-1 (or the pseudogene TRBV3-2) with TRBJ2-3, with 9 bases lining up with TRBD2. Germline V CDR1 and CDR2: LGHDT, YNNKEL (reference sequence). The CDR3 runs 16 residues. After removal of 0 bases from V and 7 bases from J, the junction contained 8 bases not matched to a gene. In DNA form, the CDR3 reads TGTGCCAGCAGCCAAGACATAGCGGGGGCCCCAAATACGCAGTATTTT. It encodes CASSQDIAGAPNTQYF.

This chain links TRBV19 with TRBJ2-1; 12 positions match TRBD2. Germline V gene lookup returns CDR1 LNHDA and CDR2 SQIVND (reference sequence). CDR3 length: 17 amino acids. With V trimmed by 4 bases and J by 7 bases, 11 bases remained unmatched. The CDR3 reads CASSRTTSGSFMNEQFF. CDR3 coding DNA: TGTGCCAGTAGTAGAACGACTAGCGGGAGCTTTATGAATGAGCAGTTCTTC. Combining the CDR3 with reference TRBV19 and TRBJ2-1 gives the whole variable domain DGGITQSPKYLFRKEGQNVTLSCEQNLNHDAMYWYRQDPGQGLRLIYYSQIVNDFQKGDIAEGYSVSREKKESFPLTVTSAQKNPTAFYLCASSRTTSGSFMNEQFFGPGTRLTVL.

The CDR3 DNA is TGCGCCAGCAGCCAAGTTCTTAGATATGGCTACACCTTC. This encodes CASSQVLRYGYTF. The rearrangement joins TRBV4-1 to TRBJ1-2; D not resolved. Germline V gene data show CDR1 as MGHRA and CDR2 as YSYEKL. V dropped 1 base and J dropped 5 bases, with 8 bases sitting between them. CDR3 length equals 13 residues.

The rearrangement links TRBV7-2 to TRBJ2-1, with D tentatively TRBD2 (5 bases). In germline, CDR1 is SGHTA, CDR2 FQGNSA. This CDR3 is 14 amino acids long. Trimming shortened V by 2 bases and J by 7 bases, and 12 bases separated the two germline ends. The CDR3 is CASSLWGARNEQFF. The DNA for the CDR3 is TGTGCCAGCAGCTTATGGGGAGCGAGGAATGAGCAGTTCTTC. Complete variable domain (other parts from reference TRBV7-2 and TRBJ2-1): GAGVSQSPSNKVTEKGKDVELRCDPISGHTALYWYRQSLGQGLEFLIYFQGNSAPDKSGLPSDRFSAERTGGSVSTLTIQRTQQEDSAVYLCASSLWGARNEQFFGPGTRLTVL.

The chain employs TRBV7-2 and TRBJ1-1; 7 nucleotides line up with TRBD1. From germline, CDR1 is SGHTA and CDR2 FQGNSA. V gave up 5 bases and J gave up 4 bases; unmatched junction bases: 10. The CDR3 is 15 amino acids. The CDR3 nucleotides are TGTGCCAGCAGCGTAACGGGACAGAGGAGCACTGAAGCTTTCTTT. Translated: CASSVTGQRSTEAFF.